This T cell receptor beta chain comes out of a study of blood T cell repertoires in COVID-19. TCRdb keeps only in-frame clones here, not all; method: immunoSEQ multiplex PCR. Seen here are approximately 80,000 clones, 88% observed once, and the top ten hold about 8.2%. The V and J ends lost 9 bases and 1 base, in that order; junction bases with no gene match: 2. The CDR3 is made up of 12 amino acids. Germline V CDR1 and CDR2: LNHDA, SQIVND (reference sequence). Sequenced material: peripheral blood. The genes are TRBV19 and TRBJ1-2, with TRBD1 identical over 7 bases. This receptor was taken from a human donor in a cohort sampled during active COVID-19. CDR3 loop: CASDRDNYGYTF. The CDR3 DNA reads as TGTGCCAGCGACAGGGATAACTATGGCTACACCTTC.